The 18 T cell receptor beta chains below come from one sample, sequenced in a study of cytomegalovirus exposure and HLA in healthy donors. Primers: 60 Vbeta forward and 13 Jbeta reverse. Profiling relied on immunoSEQ multiplex PCR, and the TCRdb table lists in-frame clones only, not all of them. The sample has about 120,000 clones; 80% are singletons. Sequencing was done on a sample of PBMCs. These receptors came from a female donor in good health and CMV-seropositive.

The chain has TRBV2 and TRBJ1-5; D gene unclear. This CDR3 has 13 amino acids. CDR1 and CDR2 from the germline V gene are SNHLY and FYNNEI. V was trimmed by 0 bases and J by 6 bases, leaving 6 bases between them. As DNA, the CDR3 is TGTGCCAGCAGTGAAGCGATAGTTCAGCCCCAGCATTTT. It is translated as CASSEAIVQPQHF.

The chain combines TRBV19 with TRBJ2-1; 9 bases are shared with TRBD1. The CDR3 totals 17 residues. Germline lookup yields CDR1 LNHDA and CDR2 SQIVND (reference sequence). J lost 0 bases, V lost 3 bases, and 6 bases had no gene match. CDR3 sequence reads: CASSMGGTGSSYNEQFF. The CDR3 DNA sequence: TGTGCCAGTAGTATGGGGGGGACAGGGAGCTCCTACAATGAGCAGTTCTTC.

The V gene is TRBV7-9, the J gene TRBJ2-7; 8 nucleotides match TRBD1. The CDR3 extends over 14 amino acids. The V gene end was trimmed by 5 bases and the J gene end by 0 bases; junction bases not matched to a gene: 3. Per germline, CDR1 SEHNR and CDR2 FQNEAQ (reference sequence). The CDR3: CASSPDRVSYEQYF. DNA for the CDR3: TGTGCCAGCAGCCCGGACAGGGTCTCCTACGAGCAGTACTTC. Full variable domain (missing parts from reference TRBV7-9 and TRBJ2-7): DTGVSQNPRHKITKRGQNVTFRCDPISEHNRLYWYRQTLGQGPEFLTYFQNEAQLEKSRLLSDRFSAERPKGSFSTLEIQRTEQGDSAMYLCASSPDRVSYEQYFGPGTRLTVT.

This clone was seen a single time. The chain couples TRBV5-1 to TRBJ2-7; TRBD2 might be the D (6 bases). This CDR3 region has 15 residues. Germline-derived CDR1 and CDR2 are SGHRS and YFSETQ. The V gene lost 4 bases and the J gene lost 0 bases, with 14 bases spanning the gap. The DNA for the CDR3 is TGCGCCAGCAGCCCGGGAGTCGCCGGCTCCTACGAGCAGTACTTC. Residues: CASSPGVAGSYEQYF.

Of note for this clone: This sample includes further DNA sequences coding for the same CDR3. The J gene is TRBJ2-7, the V gene TRBV7-9; no firm D call. The CDR3 is made up of 11 amino acids. The V gene lost 5 bases and the J gene lost 7 bases, with 9 bases spanning the gap. Germline V gene data show CDR1 as SEHNR and CDR2 as FQNEAQ (reference sequence). CDR3 in DNA: TGTGCCAGCAGCGCGAGCTCGGAGCAGTACTTC. Encoded protein: CASSASSEQYF.

J is TRBJ2-5 and V is TRBV29-1, with 7 bases identical to TRBD2. The CDR3 loop spans 15 amino acids. With V trimmed by 3 bases and J by 2 bases, 9 bases remained unmatched. Germline V gives CDR1 SQVTM, CDR2 ANQGSEA. The CDR3 DNA follows: TGCAGCGTTGAGAAACTAGCGTTAGCGCAAGAGACCCAGTACTTC. Translating it yields CSVEKLALAQETQYF.

The chain recombines TRBV10-3 with TRBJ2-5, with 12 bases identical to TRBD2. The CDR3 extends over 17 amino acids. V shed 8 bases, J shed 5 bases, and the junction held 15 bases outside the gene matches. Germline CDR1 is ENHRY and CDR2 is SYGVKD. Here the CDR3 reads CAIRQSTSGGSEETQYF. CDR3 in DNA: TGTGCCATCCGACAGTCGACTAGCGGGGGATCTGAGGAGACCCAGTACTTC.

The V and J genes are TRBV5-4 and TRBJ2-7; TRBD2 aligns across 7 bases. The CDR3 has 16 residues. Trimming cost V 4 bases and J 2 bases; bases outside gene matches: 12. Germline CDR1 SGHNT, CDR2 YYREEE (reference sequence). The CDR3: CASSPRGSAKTYEQYF. DNA of the CDR3: TGTGCCAGCAGCCCCCGCGGGAGCGCTAAAACCTACGAGCAGTACTTC.

V usage is TRBV30 and J usage is TRBJ2-5, with 7 bases that match TRBD1. J lost 5 bases, V lost 6 bases, and 9 bases had no gene match. There are 13 residues in the CDR3. The germline gives CDR1 GTSNPN, CDR2 SVGIG (reference sequence). The CDR3 DNA sequence: TGTGCCTGCGAGACAGGGCCGGGGGAGACCCAGTACTTC. This encodes CACETGPGETQYF.

V gene TRBV29-1 combines with J gene TRBJ2-2, with D possibly matching TRBD2 (6 bases). The V end was cut by 3 bases, the J end by 2 bases, with 16 bases between. The CDR3 runs 16 residues. Germline CDR1 reads SQVTM; CDR2 reads ANQGSEA. CDR3 bases: TGCAGCGTTGAGACAATCTGGCGGGGAAACACCGGGGAGCTGTTTTTT. Its translation is CSVETIWRGNTGELFF.

This chain links TRBV27 with TRBJ1-2, with 10 bases matching TRBD1. Germline CDR1 MNHEY, CDR2 SMNVEV (reference sequence). The CDR3 contains 14 residues. J was trimmed by 7 bases and V by 5 bases; bases with no gene match: 7. The chain's CDR3 is CASSPGTGEGGYTF. Written as DNA, the CDR3 is TGTGCCAGCAGTCCCGGGACAGGGGAAGGTGGCTACACCTTC.

The chain has TRBV2 and TRBJ1-1, with D possibly being TRBD1 (6 bases). The CDR3 loop spans 17 amino acids. Trimming left V 0 bases short and J 0 bases short, with 14 bases between. Germline CDR1 reads SNHLY; CDR2 reads FYNNEI. The CDR3 DNA sequence: TGTGCCAGCAGTGAAGCGCGACAGGCAACCATGAACACTGAAGCTTTCTTT. It translates to CASSEARQATMNTEAFF. Together with reference TRBV2 and TRBJ1-1, the CDR3 gives the full variable domain: EPEVTQTPSHQVTQMGQEVILRCVPISNHLYFYWYRQILGQKVEFLVSFYNNEISEKSEIFDDQFSVERPDGSNFTLKIRSTKLEDSAMYFCASSEARQATMNTEAFFGQGTRLTVV.

This sequence joins TRBV7-2 and TRBJ2-2, with 9 nucleotides matching TRBD2. Losses at the gene ends were 1 base for V and 4 bases for J; bases not matched to a gene: 4. The CDR3 runs to 16 residues. Germline CDR1 and CDR2: SGHTA and FQGNSA. The CDR3: CASSLVAGGSTGELFF. CDR3 in DNA: TGTGCCAGCAGCTTAGTGGCGGGGGGGAGCACCGGGGAGCTGTTTTTT. Supplemented by reference TRBV7-2 and TRBJ2-2, the full variable domain reads GAGVSQSPSNKVTEKGKDVELRCDPISGHTALYWYRQSLGQGLEFLIYFQGNSAPDKSGLPSDRFSAERTGGSVSTLTIQRTQQEDSAVYLCASSLVAGGSTGELFFGEGSRLTVL.

This clone appeared a single time. V is TRBV18 and J is TRBJ2-7; the D gene is possibly TRBD2 (5 bases). The CDR3 is 13 residues long. Germline V gene lookup returns CDR1 KGHSH and CDR2 LQKENI. Trimming took 2 bases from V and 6 from J, leaving 11 bases between them. The CDR3 coding sequence is TGTGCCAGCTCACCAGAAATGAGCGGCGAGCAGTACTTC. It translates to CASSPEMSGEQYF.

The V gene is TRBV6-6, the J gene TRBJ2-3; TRBD2 matches at 10 bases. From germline, CDR1 is MNHNY and CDR2 SVGAGI (reference sequence). J was trimmed by 1 base and V by 6 bases; bases with no gene match: 4. This CDR3 comprises 15 residues. The CDR3 nucleotides read TGTGCCAGCAGGGCAGCGGGGGGGGGCACAGATACGCAGTATTTT. Residues: CASRAAGGGTDTQYF.

The chain couples TRBV18 to TRBJ1-5; D unclear. The CDR3 is 15 residues long. Trimming removed 4 bases at V and 0 bases at J, with 10 bases between. From germline, CDR1 is KGHSH and CDR2 LQKENI. The CDR3 protein is CASSRAADSNQPQHF. The CDR3 DNA is TGTGCCAGCTCACGAGCGGCAGATAGCAATCAGCCCCAGCATTTT.

This chain links TRBV28 with TRBJ1-1; TRBD1 agrees at 7 bases. The V gene's germline CDR1 is MDHEN and CDR2 SYDVKM. This CDR3 is 12 amino acids long. J was trimmed by 8 bases and V by 5 bases; bases with no gene match: 5. DNA for the CDR3: TGTGCCAGCAGTCTTATACAGGGGGAAGCTTTCTTT. Translating gives CASSLIQGEAFF.

This clone was counted only a few times. The gene calls are TRBV5-1 and TRBJ2-3; D uncertain. The CDR3 covers 12 residues. The V end lost 1 base, the J end lost 6 bases, and 6 bases lay between the germline ends. In germline, CDR1 is SGHRS, CDR2 YFSETQ. The CDR3 nucleotides read TGCGCCAGCAGCTTGTCCCGGGATACGCAGTATTTT. Protein: CASSLSRDTQYF. Supplemented by reference TRBV5-1 and TRBJ2-3, the full variable domain reads KAGVTQTPRYLIKTRGQQVTLSCSPISGHRSVSWYQQTPGQGLQFLFEYFSETQRNKGNFPGRFSGRQFSNSRSEMNVSTLELGDSALYLCASSLSRDTQYFGPGTRLTVL.